This T cell receptor (beta chain) was identified in a study of shared clonotypes between healthy human individuals. As for the study in general: The cohort had two women and a few men, ages 18 to 49. General observations from the study: With few donors, the genetic and exposure-history diversity represented was limited. Shared clonotypes across all four donors exceeded non-shared ones in generation probability. Sorted-subset samples were not fully sequenced, rarefaction indicated.

Regarding this clone: Its specificity is not known.

Produced via immunoSEQ multiplex PCR; TCRdb's table is partial and in-frame only. The sample contains about 650,000 clones, nearly 97% of which appear only once. Terminally differentiated effector memory CD45RA+ cells were left out of the naive CD8 fraction, which was CD45RO-negative and positively selected for CCR7. The CDR3 has 13 amino acids. This clonotype was obtained from a woman in her twenties or thirties in good health. The V gene is TRBV21-1, the J gene TRBJ1-5. TRBV21-1 is marked as a pseudogene. Material: naive CD8+ T cells sorted from blood. CDR3 sequence reads: CASSGDRNQPQHF. CDR3 in DNA: TGTGCCAGCAGCGGGGACCGTAATCAGCCCCAGCATTTT.